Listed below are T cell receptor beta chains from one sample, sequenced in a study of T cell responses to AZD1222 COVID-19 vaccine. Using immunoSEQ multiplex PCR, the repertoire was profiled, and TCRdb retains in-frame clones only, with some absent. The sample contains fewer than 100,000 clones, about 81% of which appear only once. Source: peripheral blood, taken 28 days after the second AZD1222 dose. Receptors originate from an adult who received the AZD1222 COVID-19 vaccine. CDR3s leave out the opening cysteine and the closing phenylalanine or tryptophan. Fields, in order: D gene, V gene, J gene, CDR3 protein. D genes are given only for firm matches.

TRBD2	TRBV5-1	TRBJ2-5	ASSQATSVPETQY
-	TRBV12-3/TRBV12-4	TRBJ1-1	ASSLSTEAF
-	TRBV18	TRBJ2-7	ASSPSLPQVGAYEQY
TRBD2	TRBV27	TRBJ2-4	ASSLSWEGAKNIQY
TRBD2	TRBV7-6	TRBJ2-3	ASSLAAGGRDTQY
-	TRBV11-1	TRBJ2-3	ASSLGQITDTQY
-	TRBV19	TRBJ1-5	ASSTRQVANQPQH
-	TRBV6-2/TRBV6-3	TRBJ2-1	ASSEGASGWIVEQF
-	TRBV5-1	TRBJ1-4	ASSLDRPTNEKLF
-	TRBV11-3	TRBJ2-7	ASSLTGISYEQY
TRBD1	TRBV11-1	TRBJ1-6	ASSSLDGQGWLRLH
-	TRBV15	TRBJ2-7	ATSRDLVSPYEQY
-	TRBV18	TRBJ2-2	ASSPPNTGELF
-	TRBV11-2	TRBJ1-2	ASSLDLGPYGYT
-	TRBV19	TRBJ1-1	ASSPLRGTEAF
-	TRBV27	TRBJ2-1	ASSFSGSSYNEQF
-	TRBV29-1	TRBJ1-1	SVEYSLNTEAF
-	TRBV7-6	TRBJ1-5	ATGTNQPQH
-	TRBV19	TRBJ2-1	ASNTRAAGAFVGSYNEQF
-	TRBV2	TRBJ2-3	ASSGLSQRNTQY
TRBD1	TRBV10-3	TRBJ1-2	AISGQGADGYT
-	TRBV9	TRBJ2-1	ASSVDGGRNEQF
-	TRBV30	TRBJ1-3	AWSAGPINTIY
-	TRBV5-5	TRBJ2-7	ASSLAGSEQY
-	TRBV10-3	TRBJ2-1	AIAALAVNEQF
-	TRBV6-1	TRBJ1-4	ASSEDLDEKLF
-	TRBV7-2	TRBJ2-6	ASSLQGTGANVLT
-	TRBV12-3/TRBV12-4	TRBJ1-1	ASSTSRGGKAF
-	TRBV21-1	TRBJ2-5	ASSKGGGAHQETQY
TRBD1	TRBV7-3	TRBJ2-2	ASSSQGYTGELF
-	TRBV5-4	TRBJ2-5	ASSLWWGEGEGTQY
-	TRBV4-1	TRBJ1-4	ASSRGSPNEKLF
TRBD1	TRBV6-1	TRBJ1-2	ASSESGTGFGYT